A selection of T cell receptor beta chains follows, all from one sample in a study of T cells in Graves' hyperthyroidism and ophthalmopathy. TCRdb re-called the multiplex PCR reads with MiXCR, one entry per CDR3 protein. The sample consists of 400,000 or so distinct CDR3 sequences, about 14% of them appearing once. The sample comprised blood. The receptors here all came from a man aged 45-65 years with Graves' ophthalmopathy. The conserved cysteine and the conserved F or W are not part of the CDR3 here. Clone size is not always given. Where it is, it says once, few, many or a class for expanded clones.

many	TRBV5-1	TRBJ2-1	ASSLADRGYNEQF
few	TRBV10-3	TRBJ2-3	AISGTLGDTQY
-	TRBV28	TRBJ2-1	ASSDGAEQF
once	TRBV7-9	TRBJ1-2	ASSEAGTRNGYT
many	TRBV3-1	TRBJ1-3	ASSKHSRQSAGNTIY
few	TRBV10-2	TRBJ2-3	ASRGPSGPSTDTQY
many	TRBV5-1	TRBJ2-1	ASSLEGLSNEQF
-	TRBV6-2/TRBV6-3	TRBJ1-2	ASSYSSDSYGYT
few	TRBV12-3/TRBV12-4	TRBJ1-2	ASWVNYGYT
-	TRBV5-1	TRBJ1-1	ASSLEGVLMNTEAF
-	TRBV14	TRBJ2-7	ASSWTSGPHEQY
many	TRBV3-1	TRBJ2-7	ASSQDAGRSYEQY
many	TRBV20-1	TRBJ1-6	SARETTDSMIPLH
many	TRBV7-9	TRBJ2-3	ASSLREITDTQY
many	TRBV20-1	TRBJ2-3	SATNVAGGPDTQY
-	TRBV29-1	TRBJ1-1	SAISGGDTEAF
-	TRBV6-2/TRBV6-3	TRBJ2-2	ASSYTSPGNTGELF
many	TRBV29-1	TRBJ1-2	SGGTGTGDGYT
few	TRBV7-2	TRBJ2-7	ASSLPQGQALAYEQY
many	TRBV7-9	TRBJ1-2	ASSFSDRILYGYT
many	TRBV10-3	TRBJ2-7	AISEEVSYEQY
many	TRBV24-1	TRBJ2-3	ATSDLLSGDTTTDTQY
many	TRBV2	TRBJ1-1	ASKDRAQSRAF
many	TRBV11-2	TRBJ2-3	ASNTGTETDTQY
many	TRBV12-3/TRBV12-4	TRBJ2-7	ASSYRFTSEQY
many	TRBV12-3/TRBV12-4	TRBJ2-7	ASSWSDLAGVSSYEQY
many	TRBV5-1	TRBJ2-7	ASSSQGGRVDEQY
-	TRBV3-1	TRBJ2-5	AGSQDSGTGAKETQY
many	TRBV7-9	TRBJ1-4	ASSLIETNEKLF
few	TRBV18	TRBJ2-7	ASSQAGGRRGEQY
-	TRBV6-2/TRBV6-3	TRBJ2-5	ASSYSTALETQY
many	TRBV7-7	TRBJ2-6	ASSLGAGGSGANVLT
many	TRBV5-1	TRBJ2-2	ASSLTSGRAYTGELF
-	TRBV2	TRBJ2-5	ASSASGSWETQY
many	TRBV6-8	TRBJ2-1	ASSRLAAPNEQF
few	TRBV20-1	TRBJ2-5	SARVSVGGVPETQY
many	TRBV20-1	TRBJ2-7	SAANRPGLAGYEQY
-	TRBV4-1	TRBJ2-5	ASSLTSGRVQETQY
-	TRBV2	TRBJ1-3	ASKVSSGNTIY
many	TRBV3-1	TRBJ1-5	ASSQEGRGQPQH
-	TRBV12-3/TRBV12-4	TRBJ2-1	ASTQEGEQF
-	TRBV5-1	TRBJ2-3	ASSPGNSGRVDTQY
many	TRBV7-8	TRBJ1-4	ASSLGGPVEKLF
-	TRBV18	TRBJ2-3	ASSPSSGADTQY
-	TRBV19	TRBJ2-3	ASSPNFGMQDTQY
-	TRBV28	TRBJ2-4	ASRYPKAKNIQY
-	TRBV10-3	TRBJ2-3	AISDTDTQY
many	TRBV20-1	TRBJ1-5	SVYRDSNQPQH
many	TRBV7-3	TRBJ2-7	ASSLTLDSYEQY
many	TRBV2	TRBJ2-1	ASTYVLAVDEQF
few	TRBV24-1	TRBJ2-1	ATSISGRIGEQF
many	TRBV7-2	TRBJ1-1	ASSLQVYQNTEAF